Listed here are 12 T cell receptor beta chains from one sample, sequenced in a study of blood T cell repertoires in COVID-19. Clones were sequenced by immunoSEQ multiplex PCR, and TCRdb holds only the in-frame ones, with some missing. This table holds 64,000 or so clones, approximately 90% found once. Sequenced: peripheral blood. Receptors were obtained from a human donor in a cohort sampled during active COVID-19.

The rearrangement uses TRBV19 and TRBJ1-4, with 11 positions matching TRBD1. V trimming: 4 bases; J trimming: 7 bases; junction bases outside the gene matches: 2. The length of the CDR3 is 14 residues. Germline V CDR1 and CDR2: LNHDA, SQIVND (reference sequence). This chain's CDR3 is CASSRDRGSEKLFF. The DNA for the CDR3 is TGTGCCAGTAGTAGGGACAGGGGGAGTGAAAAACTGTTTTTT.

This clone was seen a handful of times. This chain joins TRBV5-6 and TRBJ1-2; 12 bases fit TRBD1. Trimming cost V 5 bases and J 13 bases; bases outside gene matches: 6. The length of the CDR3 is 12 residues. CDR1 is SGHDT, CDR2 YYEEEE, per germline. Here the CDR3 reads CASRGTGGAGTF. Written as DNA, the CDR3 is TGTGCCAGCAGGGGGACAGGGGGCGCGGGCACCTTC.

The chain is built from TRBV29-1 and TRBJ2-1; 10 bases match TRBD1. The CDR3 contains 14 residues. The V gene end was trimmed by 6 bases and the J gene end by 3 bases; junction bases not matched to a gene: 5. Germline V gene lookup returns CDR1 SQVTM and CDR2 ANQGSEA. As DNA, the CDR3 is TGCAGCGTCCTGGGACAGGGGTACTACAATGAGCAGTTCTTC. Translated: CSVLGQGYYNEQFF.

V is TRBV14 and J is TRBJ2-5; D might be TRBD2 (6 bases). V lost 2 bases to trimming and J lost 7 bases, with 11 bases between them. Germline CDR1 and CDR2: SGHDN and FVKESK. The CDR3 spans 13 residues. This CDR3 reads CASSQRGKGTQYF. The CDR3 DNA follows: TGTGCCAGCAGCCAACGGGGGAAAGGGACCCAGTACTTC.

The rearrangement joins TRBV19 to TRBJ1-4; TRBD1 matches at 11 bases. The CDR3 has 15 residues. The germline gives CDR1 LNHDA, CDR2 SQIVND (reference sequence). V was clipped by 5 bases and J by 6 bases; unmatched bases: 5. The CDR3 here is CASSYGQGADEKLFF. CDR3 in DNA: TGTGCCAGTAGTTACGGACAGGGGGCCGATGAAAAACTGTTTTTT.

The genes are TRBV27 and TRBJ2-1; 9 bases are shared with TRBD2. Per germline, CDR1 MNHEY and CDR2 SMNVEV (reference sequence). The CDR3 runs to 16 residues. The V and J ends lost 5 bases and 7 bases, in that order; junction bases with no gene match: 12. CDR3 bases: TGTGCCAGCAGTCGAACATCCGGACTAGCGCGGAATGAGCAGTTCTTC. Protein: CASSRTSGLARNEQFF.

The chain is built from TRBV28 and TRBJ2-3, with 10 nucleotides matching TRBD1. V gave up 3 bases and J gave up 1 base; unmatched junction bases: 4. The germline V gene has CDR1 MDHEN and CDR2 SYDVKM. The CDR3 is made up of 16 amino acids. The CDR3 region has the DNA TGTGCCAGCAGTTTCTTGACAGGGGGCGGCACAGATACGCAGTATTTT. This translates into CASSFLTGGGTDTQYF.

The chain carries TRBV5-1 and TRBJ2-3; weak D call: TRBD2 (7 bases). CDR3 size: 16 residues. Germline loops: CDR1 SGHRS, CDR2 YFSETQ. The V and J ends lost 0 bases and 0 bases respectively, with 11 bases between them. The CDR3 reads CASSLARGASTDTQYF. In DNA form, the CDR3 reads TGCGCCAGCAGCTTGGCCCGGGGGGCGAGCACAGATACGCAGTATTTT.

This chain uses TRBV20-1 with TRBJ2-6; D is possibly TRBD2 (6 bases). From germline, CDR1 is DFQATT and CDR2 SNEGSKA (reference sequence). V lost 3 bases to trimming and J lost 2 bases, with 11 bases between them. This CDR3 comprises 15 residues. The CDR3 bases are TGCAGTGCTAGTCTGTGGGGGGCTGGGGCCAACGTCCTGACTTTC. It codes for CSASLWGAGANVLTF.

This clone was counted once. V usage is TRBV29-1 and J usage is TRBJ2-7; D perhaps matches TRBD2 (5 bases). V was clipped by 0 bases and J by 3 bases, with 15 bases between them. The CDR3 consists of 15 residues. CDR1 and CDR2 from the germline V gene are SQVTM and ANQGSEA. CDR3 loop: CSVEDRDPRGYEQYF. As DNA, the CDR3 is TGCAGCGTTGAAGATCGTGACCCCCGGGGCTACGAGCAGTACTTC.

V and J are TRBV24-1 and TRBJ2-5, with D possibly being TRBD2 (6 bases). V was trimmed by 3 bases and J by 5 bases, leaving 18 bases between them. Germline assignment: CDR1 KGHDR and CDR2 SFDVKD. The CDR3 length is 16 residues. CDR3 bases: TGTGCCACCAGTGATACCCGGACGGACCTAGCGGAGACCCAGTACTTC. Its translation is CATSDTRTDLAETQYF.

The rearrangement uses TRBV7-3 and TRBJ1-3, with TRBD1 identical over 8 bases. The CDR3 consists of 15 residues. J lost 1 base, V lost 3 bases, and 2 bases had no gene match. Germline CDR1 reads SGHTA; CDR2 reads FQGTGA. CDR3 bases: TGTGCCAGCAGCTTCGACAGGGGTTCTGGAAACACCATATATTTT. Its translation: CASSFDRGSGNTIYF.